The sequence of this T cell receptor (beta chain) was determined in a study of cytomegalovirus exposure and HLA in healthy donors (dated by TCRdb to 2015 to 2018). Regarding the research as a whole: An earlier analysis of some 600 of the donors reported 250 to 350 Gb of sequence data and around 120 million unique TCR beta sequences obtained from approximately 180 million T cells. The study used immunosequencing to profile the T cell repertoires of about 670 subjects and linked those repertoires to cytomegalovirus serostatus. Donor age, sex, ethnicity and CMV serostatus were compiled together with the repertoire data. All discovery cohort repertoires had been generated on a single sequencing platform. To predict cytomegalovirus infection status, the study combined high-throughput TCR immunosequencing, statistical association of individual TCRs with disease status, and machine learning. To study patterns of TCR occurrence, a later analysis re-analyzed previously published TCR beta repertoires from 500 to 850 donors and added high-resolution HLA genotyping. Among about 360 genotyped donors of the cohort, an average of approximately 250,000 unique TCR beta nucleotide sequences were sequenced per donor, 15% to 20% of them non-productive. A later genetic analysis took genome-wide SNP genotypes for about 55% of the 666 donors and used that subset as a discovery cohort. The number of typed donors differed by locus: about 629-630 for A, B, C, DRB1 and DQB1; 500 to 550 for DQA1; approximately 610 for DPA1; and 400 to 480 for DPB1. In addition to the first cohort of 650 to 750 subjects, a separate validation cohort of over 90 different subjects was used. Because of strong linkage in the cohort, 5 or 6 DR-DQ haplotypes were treated as single units for association and clustering. The study was designed to test whether signatures of past pathogen exposure could be identified by cataloging public T cell receptors. Both class I and class II loci were covered by HLA typing, at four-digit resolution. Rather than drawing on any new phenotypic data, the later analysis identified candidate immune exposures from TCR beta sequences and the way those sequences occurred across donors. Of the roughly 400 genotyped donors, approximately 82% fell in the genetic ancestry cluster associated with self-reported Caucasian donors. An earlier analysis of nearly 600 of the donors applied high-throughput TCR beta sequencing to assess whether each TCR beta V gene segment acted as functional or pseudogenic. An early release that covered around 590 HLA-typed donors contained approximately 290 gigabases of sequencing data and around 85 million unique TCR sequences.

Points on this clone: Its cognate antigen has yet to be identified. No much larger clone is present one base from it, and per-base qualities are unavailable.

The study at large found these results: Most TCR sequences were observed very rarely across donors, whereas some public TCRs were present in many individuals. HLA typing was unavailable for some donors at each locus, so association tests used only the typed subset. The study gave a list of over 150 TCR beta chains associated with cytomegalovirus. For the cohort, immune exposure information was limited to CMV serostatus. A later analysis found that TCR association rates varied across HLA loci, with DRB1 alleles showing the most associated TCRs and HLA-C alleles the fewest. A further reported finding was that TCR beta sequences accurately predicted the HLA-A and HLA-B alleles for most subjects in the first cohort. Most CMV-associated TCR beta chains appeared to be HLA-restricted in a later analysis, and the HLA associations seemed to be driven largely by CMV exposure. A later analysis associated 15,000 to 20,000 TCR beta sequences with specific HLA alleles at a false discovery rate of 0.05. When HLA alleles, especially DR and DQ, strongly co-occurred, attributing TCR associations to individual alleles was difficult. Three of the identified cytomegalovirus-associated TCR beta chains were confirmed in vitro to be specific for cytomegalovirus antigens. According to a later analysis, parvovirus B19, influenza, CMV and Epstein-Barr virus appeared linked to several top co-occurrence clusters. A later genetic analysis associated a missense DCLRE1C variant with V-gene and J-gene trimming of TCR beta chains, and an independent cohort replicated the association. The cohort was sequenced for TCR beta chains only, and without alpha or paired-chain data the features that could be detected were limited. Because counts were too low, some 17 rarely observed V segments, including chromosome 9 orphons, were excluded from the earlier analysis of 587 of the donors. A later genetic analysis reported fewer N-insertions in productive TCRs among donors in an Asian-associated ancestry cluster than the roughly 640-donor mean. In a later analysis, HLA-associated TCR beta chains showed more clonal expansion and lower generation probabilities than non-associated chains that were equally common. Presence/absence analyses assumed roughly uniform sequencing depth across donors, an assumption that may not hold. Linkage disequilibrium might explain the correlated functional status among segregating V segments, but an unknown experimental factor could not be excluded. In both the original and validation cohorts, the classifier was reported to diagnose cytomegalovirus status with high specificity and sensitivity. According to the authors, the approach could potentially be generalized to other disease states and immunological phenotypes. The sequencing pipeline was judged likely to have produced a cluster of highly shared sequence variants as a technical artifact. An earlier analysis of some 560 of the donors showed that most TCR beta V segments appeared in productive rearrangements either about 87% or about 30% of the time, which broadly matched IMGT annotations.

Library creation used the immunoSEQ multiplex PCR assay. For the multiplex PCR, a mixture combining 60 forward primers for TCR Vbeta segments and 13 reverse primers for TCR Jbeta segments was used. A multiplex PCR assay on genomic DNA amplified the CDR3 region of rearranged TCR beta genes. Amplified TCR beta libraries were sequenced as 87-base-pair reads on the Illumina HiSeq System. In the authors' own workflow: A later analysis counted about 80 million unique TCR beta chains across the 650 to 700 repertoires, and some 12 million of these chains were shared by at least two donors. A nearest-neighbor algorithm error-corrected the raw reads and collapsed the reads into unique sequences, merging closely related sequences to remove PCR and sequencing errors. To assign V, D and J gene segments, CDR3 sequences were aligned to IMGT reference sequences. For a sequence to be retained, at least a six-nucleotide match to both a V gene segment and a J gene segment was required. Rearrangements were classified as productive when the CDR3 lacked stop codons and remained in frame with V and J, and all other rearrangements were classified as non-productive. Following IMGT convention, CDR3 was defined as the stretch from the second conserved V-encoded cysteine to the conserved J-encoded phenylalanine. The earlier analysis of about 500 of the donors excluded sequences that lacked an unambiguous match to a single V gene segment. In an earlier analysis of around 590 of the donors, a V segment was called functional when productive rearrangements were above 56.7%, and segregating when the standard deviation between donors exceeded 5%. A statistical classification framework was developed to diagnose cytomegalovirus status using the catalog of TCR beta chain sequences. In a later analysis, TCR nucleotide sequences were compared against IMGT/GENE-DB human TR gene sequences so that V and J genes could be assigned. The TCRdist pipeline was used in a later analysis to assign CDR3 sequences and most-parsimonious VDJ recombination scenarios. In a later analysis, each TCR beta chain was defined by its CDR3 amino acid sequence together with its V-gene family, and reads without a unique V-gene family were excluded. In a later analysis, 450 to 600 highly shared, low-generation-probability nucleotide sequences were removed to address suspected cross-contamination and a sequencing artifact. For each public chain, a later analysis derived a clonal expansion index from normalized ranks of inferred template counts within each repertoire. Generation probabilities in a later analysis came from a VDJ recombination model fitted to out-of-frame rearrangements, and those results were checked against IGoR. Hypergeometric tests were used in a later analysis to score TCR-TCR, TCR-HLA and TCR-CMV co-occurrence, with a repertoire-size bias correction applied to the TCR pairs. False discovery rates were estimated in a later analysis by permuting HLA or CMV assignments 20 times. In a later analysis, co-occurring TCRs were grouped using DBSCAN, with TCRdist sequence similarity added in when clustering inside HLA-allele-positive subsets. For co-occurrence clustering, repertoires with fewer than 30,000 or more than 120,000 public chains were excluded, along with five or six repertoires with anomalous nucleotide sharing. What TCRdb holds here is the immuneACCESS table cut down to in-frame rearrangements. Part of the clones is not present; checked against another copy, under half of the missing clones reflect an unresolved V gene, and the others are unexplained. V and J calls and clone size are those listed in that table; D and trimming were worked out from the DNA. This sample comprises around 110,000 clones, about 80% of them detected only once. The ten largest clones represent around 4.3% of the sample.

The cohort was made up of roughly 670 healthy bone marrow donors. At the time of sampling, every cohort member was nominally healthy, though immune exposures that went unrecorded were likely present. The donor was CMV seropositive and belonged to the group of around 300 seropositive cohort members. A peripheral blood sample was collected from each donor, and TCR beta sequencing was performed on peripheral blood mononuclear cells. The Qiagen DNeasy Blood Extraction Kit was used to extract genomic DNA from the blood cell samples. The sequenced sample was PBMCs. This receptor was taken from a man aged 30 to 39 in good health and CMV-seropositive.

The DNA is as follows: TGCGCCAGCAGCCAAGATAGTGGGGGGACGAAGAACTATGGCTACACCTTC. Translated, this gives CASSQDSGGTKNYGYTF. This chain joins TRBV4-3 to TRBJ1-2; TRBD1 is a weak D gene call, 5 bases matching. The cysteine opens and the phenylalanine closes a CDR3 of 17 amino acids. Just the 51-base CDR3 DNA is kept, in frame starting at base 1. CDR1 LGHNA and CDR2 YSLEER are derived from the germline V gene. Trimming removed 0 bases from V and 2 bases from J, leaving 16 bases between the germline ends.